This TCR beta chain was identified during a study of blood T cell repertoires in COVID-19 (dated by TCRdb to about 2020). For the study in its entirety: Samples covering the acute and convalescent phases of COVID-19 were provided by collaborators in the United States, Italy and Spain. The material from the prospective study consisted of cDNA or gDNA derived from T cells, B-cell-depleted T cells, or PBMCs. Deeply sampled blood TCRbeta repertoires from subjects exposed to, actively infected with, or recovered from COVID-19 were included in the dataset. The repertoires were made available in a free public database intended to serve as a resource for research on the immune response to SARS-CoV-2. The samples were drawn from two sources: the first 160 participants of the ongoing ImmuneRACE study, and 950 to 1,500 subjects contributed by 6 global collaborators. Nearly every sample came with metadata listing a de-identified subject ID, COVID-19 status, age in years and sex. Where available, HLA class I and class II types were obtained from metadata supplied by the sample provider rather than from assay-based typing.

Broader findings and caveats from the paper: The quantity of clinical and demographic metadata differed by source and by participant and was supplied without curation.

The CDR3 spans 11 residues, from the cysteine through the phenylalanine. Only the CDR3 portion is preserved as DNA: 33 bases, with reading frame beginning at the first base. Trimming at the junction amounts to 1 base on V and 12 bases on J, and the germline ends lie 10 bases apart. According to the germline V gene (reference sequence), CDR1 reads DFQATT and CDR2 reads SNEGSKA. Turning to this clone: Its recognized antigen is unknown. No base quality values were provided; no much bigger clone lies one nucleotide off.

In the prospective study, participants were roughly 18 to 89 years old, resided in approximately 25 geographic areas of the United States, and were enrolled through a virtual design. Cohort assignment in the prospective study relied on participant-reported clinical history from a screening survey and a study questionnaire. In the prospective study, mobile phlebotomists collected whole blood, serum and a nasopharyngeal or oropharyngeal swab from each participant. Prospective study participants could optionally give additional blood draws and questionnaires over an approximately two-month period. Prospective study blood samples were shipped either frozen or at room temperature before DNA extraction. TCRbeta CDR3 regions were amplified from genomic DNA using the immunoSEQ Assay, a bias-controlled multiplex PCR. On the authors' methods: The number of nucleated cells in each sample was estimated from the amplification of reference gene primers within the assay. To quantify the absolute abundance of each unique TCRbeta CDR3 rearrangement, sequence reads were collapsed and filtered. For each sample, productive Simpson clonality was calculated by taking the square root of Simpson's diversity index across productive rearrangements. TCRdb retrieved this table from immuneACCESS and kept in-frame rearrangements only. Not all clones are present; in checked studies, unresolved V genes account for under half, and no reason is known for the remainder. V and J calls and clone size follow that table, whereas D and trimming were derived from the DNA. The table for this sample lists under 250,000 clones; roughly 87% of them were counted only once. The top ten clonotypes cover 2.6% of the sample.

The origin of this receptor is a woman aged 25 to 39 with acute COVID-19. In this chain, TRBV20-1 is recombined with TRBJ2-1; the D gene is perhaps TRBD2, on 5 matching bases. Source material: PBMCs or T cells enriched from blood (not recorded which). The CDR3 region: CSARVSGRQFF. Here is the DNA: TGCAGTGCTAGAGTAAGCGGTCGGCAGTTCTTC.